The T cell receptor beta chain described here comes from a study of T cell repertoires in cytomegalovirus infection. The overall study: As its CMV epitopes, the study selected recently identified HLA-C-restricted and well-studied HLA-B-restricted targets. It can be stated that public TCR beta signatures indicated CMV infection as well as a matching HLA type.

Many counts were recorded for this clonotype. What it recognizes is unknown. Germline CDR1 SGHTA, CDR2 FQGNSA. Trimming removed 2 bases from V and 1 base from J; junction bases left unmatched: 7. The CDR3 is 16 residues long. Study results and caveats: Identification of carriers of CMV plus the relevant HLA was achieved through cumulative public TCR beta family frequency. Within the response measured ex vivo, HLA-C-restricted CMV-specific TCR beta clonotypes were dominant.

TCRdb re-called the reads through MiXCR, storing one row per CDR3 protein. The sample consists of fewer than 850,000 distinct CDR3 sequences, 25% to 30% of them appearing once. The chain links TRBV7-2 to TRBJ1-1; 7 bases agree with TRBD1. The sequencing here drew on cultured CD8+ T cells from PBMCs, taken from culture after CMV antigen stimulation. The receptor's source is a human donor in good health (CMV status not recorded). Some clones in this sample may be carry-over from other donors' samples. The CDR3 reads CASSLPRQGGNTEAFF. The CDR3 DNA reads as TGTGCCAGCAGCTTACCGAGACAGGGTGGGAACACTGAAGCTTTCTTT.